These 2 T cell receptor beta chains share one sample of origin, sequenced in a study of T cell repertoires in cytomegalovirus infection (dated by TCRdb to the late 2010s). TCRdb shows the sequencer as Illumina HiSeq 1500. TCRdb reworked the public reads: Q25 trimming with fastp, MiXCR clone assembly, productive beta chains retained. All rows with the same CDR3 protein become a single entry with the most common DNA and genes. Within this sample are about 890,000 distinct CDR3 sequences, with approximately 33% of them counted one time only. Of the sample, over 10% is held by the ten largest clones. For these TCRs, the target antigens are not known. Reading the label with the study, this specimen's treatment or condition is: in vitro stimulation with specific CMV peptide epitopes to enrich CMV-specific T cells. Sequencing used cultured CD8+ T cells from PBMCs, obtained from culture after CMV antigen stimulation. These receptors all come from a human donor in good health (CMV status not recorded). Some clones in this sample may be carry-over from other donors' samples.

This clonotype is labeled medium-sized. The chain employs TRBV12-3 or TRBV12-4 and TRBJ1-2; no clear D gene. Trimming removed 3 bases at V and 6 bases at J, with 17 bases between. This CDR3 is 15 amino acids long. The CDR3: CASSFIRTGYDGYTF. The DNA of the CDR3 is TGTGCCAGCAGTTTTATTCGAACGGGGTACGATGGCTACACCTTC.

This clonotype has more than one count but fewer than ten. V is TRBV7-6 and J is TRBJ2-5, with 9 bases that match TRBD1. The J segment lost 5 bases and the V segment lost 3 bases, leaving 7 bases of the junction unmatched. This CDR3 has 15 amino acids. The V gene's germline CDR1 is SGHVS and CDR2 FNYEAQ. The CDR3 DNA reads TGTGCCAGCAGCTTCGGGACAGGGACCGTCGAGACCCAGTACTTC. It codes for CASSFGTGTVETQYF.